There are a few counts of the clone carrying this TCR beta chain. What it binds is not known. The CDR3 covers 14 residues. Germline values: CDR1 SGHVS, CDR2 FQNEAQ. V dropped 0 bases and J dropped 1 base, with 6 bases sitting between them. The data belong to a study of blood T cells in healthy people across ages. General study findings and limits: The long-lived group displayed more naive CD4+ cells, plus higher diversity, than the aged donors did.

It was with a sample-barcoded 5' primer and a J-beta primer mix that a second PCR of about 6 to 12 cycles was run. TCRdb fed the 5' RACE reads into MiXCR, producing one record per CDR3 protein. This sample has fewer than 2,000,000 distinct CDR3 sequences, with more than 35% found just once. Sequencing was performed on blood. The gene calls are TRBV7-8 and TRBJ2-5; the D gene is possibly TRBD2 (5 bases). This sequence was found in a human donor in good health. The CDR3 protein is CASSLATTQETQYF. The CDR3 nucleotides are TGTGCCAGCAGCTTAGCGACTACCCAAGAGACCCAGTACTTC.